The rows below give T cell receptor beta chains drawn from one sample of a study of cytomegalovirus exposure and HLA in healthy donors. Data came from immunoSEQ multiplex PCR; TCRdb stores just in-frame clones and leaves some out. The repertoire holds fewer than 110,000 clones, with 82% as singletons. Source material: PBMCs. The receptors originated from a man younger than 45 in good health and CMV-seropositive. Each CDR3 is given with its conserved first and last residue. The D gene is left open where the match is weak. Part of the rows lack a size; the others show once, few, many or a class for expanded clones.

J gene	clone size	V gene	CDR3 length	D gene	CDR3 protein	CDR3 DNA
TRBJ1-2	-	TRBV7-9	16	TRBD1	CASSPPGTAILYGYTF	TGTGCCAGCAGCCCCCCAGGGACAGCAATTCTCTATGGCTACACCTTC
TRBJ1-4	-	TRBV6-6	16	-	CASGVTEGATNEKLFF	TGTGCCAGCGGAGTCACTGAAGGGGCAACTAATGAAAAACTGTTTTTT
TRBJ1-2	-	TRBV6-5	12	-	CASSDFNYGYTF	TGTGCCAGCTCGGACTTCAACTATGGCTACACCTTC
TRBJ1-6	-	TRBV10-3	15	-	CAISEFVSTSSPLHF	TGTGCCATCAGTGAGTTTGTGTCTACTAGCTCACCCCTCCACTTT
TRBJ2-5	once	TRBV9	18	TRBD2	CASSVADAGGPGSETQYF	TGTGCCAGCAGCGTAGCTGATGCGGGGGGGCCGGGTAGTGAGACCCAGTACTTC
TRBJ1-2	-	TRBV5-1	15	-	CASSLPTGIDYGYTF	TGCGCCAGCAGCTTGCCGACGGGTATTGACTATGGCTACACCTTC
TRBJ1-4	-	TRBV6-5	12	-	CASSNRAEKLFF	TGTGCCAGCAGCAACAGGGCTGAAAAACTGTTTTTT
TRBJ2-1	-	TRBV18	15	-	CASSKGTGAYNEQFF	TGTGCCAGCTCGAAGGGAACGGGGGCCTACAATGAGCAGTTCTTC
TRBJ2-7	-	TRBV5-1	15	TRBD1	CASRYRDRSSYEQYF	TGCGCCAGCAGGTACCGGGACAGGAGCTCCTACGAGCAGTACTTC
TRBJ2-2	-	TRBV27	13	-	CASSDLNTGELFF	TGTGCCAGCAGTGACTTGAACACCGGGGAGCTGTTTTTT
TRBJ1-4	-	TRBV27	15	-	CASSLVGGRNEKLFF	TGTGCCAGCAGTTTAGTCGGAGGTCGTAATGAAAAACTGTTTTTT
TRBJ2-1	-	TRBV27	18	TRBD2	CASSSGLAGALYRNEQFF	TGTGCCAGCAGTTCGGGACTAGCGGGGGCTCTTTATAGAAATGAGCAGTTCTTC
TRBJ2-1	-	TRBV11-2	19	TRBD2	CASSPKGLAGPSSYNEQFF	TGTGCCAGCAGCCCTAAAGGACTAGCGGGGCCGAGCTCCTACAATGAGCAGTTCTTC
TRBJ1-1	-	TRBV11-2	13	-	CASSFGQTYEAFF	TGTGCCAGCAGCTTTGGACAGACCTATGAAGCTTTCTTT
TRBJ2-7	-	TRBV19	15	-	CATQNAGDKYYEQYF	TGTGCCACCCAAAACGCAGGGGACAAGTACTACGAGCAGTACTTC
TRBJ2-1	-	TRBV29-1	13	-	CSAREFSYNEQFF	TGCAGCGCCCGGGAGTTCTCCTACAATGAGCAGTTCTTC
TRBJ2-2	few	TRBV10-1	15	-	CASSELAGVDGELFF	TGCGCCAGCAGTGAGTTAGCTGGTGTGGACGGGGAGCTGTTTTTT
TRBJ2-5	-	TRBV18	15	-	CASSPSTALQETQYF	TGTGCCAGCTCACCAAGCACAGCCCTTCAAGAGACCCAGTACTTC
TRBJ2-3	-	TRBV9	17	TRBD2	CASSVGLARPSTDTQYF	TGTGCCAGCAGCGTCGGACTAGCGCGACCTAGCACAGATACGCAGTATTTT
TRBJ2-5	-	TRBV15	17	-	CATSPLVGLQEGKTQYF	TGTGCCACCAGCCCACTAGTGGGACTCCAAGAGGGCAAGACCCAGTACTTC